This TCR beta chain was sequenced in a study of shared clonotypes between healthy human individuals. The unsorted PBMC replicate PCRs were performed with about 280 ng DNA, 25,000 to 30,000 T cell genomes. It was on ten immunoSEQ deep assay plates that unsorted PBMC DNA was sequenced. Method: immunoSEQ multiplex PCR; TCRdb's copy keeps in-frame clones and lacks some. The table includes hundreds of thousands of clones, more than 70% detected once. Donors included only healthy HIV-negative adults lacking recent acute infections or vaccinations. As for this clone: Its cognate antigen is unknown.

Findings and caveats of the study: It was the few donors that limited the genetic and exposure-history diversity represented.

J was trimmed by 10 bases and V by 3 bases; bases with no gene match: 7. The CDR3 consists of 15 residues. Germline V gene sequence: CDR1 SGHNT, CDR2 YYREEE (reference sequence). This rearrangement joins TRBV5-4 to TRBJ2-1; 13 bases align to TRBD2. The receptor was isolated from a woman aged 40 to 55 in good health. Some clones in this sample may be carry-over from other donors' samples. Sequencing input: PBMCs. The CDR3 reads CASSSGTSGTGEQFF. The DNA for the CDR3 is TGTGCCAGCAGCTCCGGGACTAGCGGGACTGGGGAGCAGTTCTTC.